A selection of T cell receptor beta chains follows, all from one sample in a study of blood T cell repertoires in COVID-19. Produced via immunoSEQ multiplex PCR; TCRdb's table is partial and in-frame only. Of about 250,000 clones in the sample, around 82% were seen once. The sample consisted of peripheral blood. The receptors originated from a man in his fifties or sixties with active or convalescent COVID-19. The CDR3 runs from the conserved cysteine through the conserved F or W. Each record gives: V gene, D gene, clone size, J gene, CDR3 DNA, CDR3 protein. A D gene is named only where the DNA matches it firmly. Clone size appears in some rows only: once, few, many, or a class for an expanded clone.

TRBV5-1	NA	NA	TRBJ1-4	TGCGCCAGCAGGCCGGGGGTTGAGGAAAAACTGTTTTTT	CASRPGVEEKLFF
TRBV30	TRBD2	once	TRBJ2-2	TGTGCCGGTAGCGGGGGGGCATCGAACACCGGGGAGCTGTTTTTT	CAGSGGASNTGELFF
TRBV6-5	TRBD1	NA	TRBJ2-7	TGTGCCAGCATCGGGACAGCGAGTACGTACGAGCAGTACTTC	CASIGTASTYEQYF
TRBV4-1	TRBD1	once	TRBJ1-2	TGCGCCAGCAGCCAAGAAGGGACAGAAACCTTCTATGGCTACACCTTC	CASSQEGTETFYGYTF
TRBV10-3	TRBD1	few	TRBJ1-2	TGTGCCATCAGTGAGGGCAGGGGGACGGGTGGCTACACCTTC	CAISEGRGTGGYTF
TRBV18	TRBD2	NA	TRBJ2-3	TGTGCCAGCTCACCACAGGTGGCGGGACTAAACACAGATACGCAGTATTTT	CASSPQVAGLNTDTQYF
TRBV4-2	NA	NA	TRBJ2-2	TGTGCCAGCAGCCAGGAGACTCCGTGGGGCGAGGCCGGGGAGCTGTTTTTT	CASSQETPWGEAGELFF
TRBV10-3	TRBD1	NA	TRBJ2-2	TGTGCCATCAGCCCCACAGGGGTGGGGGAGCTGTTTTTT	CAISPTGVGELFF
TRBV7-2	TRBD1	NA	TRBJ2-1	TGTGCCAGCAGCTTAGGGGGACAGATTTACAATGAGCAGTTCTTC	CASSLGGQIYNEQFF
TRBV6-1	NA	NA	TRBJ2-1	TGTGCCAGCAGTGAAGCGCCCAGTCGAACTAAATACAATGAGCAGTTCTTC	CASSEAPSRTKYNEQFF
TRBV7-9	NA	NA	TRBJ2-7	TGTGCCAGCAGCTTTACAGGGCCGTCCTACGAGCAGTACTTC	CASSFTGPSYEQYF
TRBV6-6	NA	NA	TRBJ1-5	TGTGCCGTACGGGATCGGAGCAATCAGCCCCAGCATTTT	CAVRDRSNQPQHF
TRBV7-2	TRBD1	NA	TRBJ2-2	TGTGCCAGCAGTCCCGACAGGGGGTTCACCGGGGAGCTGTTTTTT	CASSPDRGFTGELFF
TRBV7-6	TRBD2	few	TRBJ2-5	TGTGCCAGCAGCTTAAATTCGGGGGGGCAAGAGACCCAGTACTTC	CASSLNSGGQETQYF
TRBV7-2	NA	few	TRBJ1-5	TGTGCCAGCAGCTGGTCCAGTGCCAGCAATCAGCCCCAGCATTTT	CASSWSSASNQPQHF
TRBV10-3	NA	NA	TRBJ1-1	TGTGCCATCAGTGAGTCTCTCAGGGTCACTGAAGCTTTCTTT	CAISESLRVTEAFF
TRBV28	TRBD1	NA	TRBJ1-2	TGTGCCAGCAGTCCCGTGGACAGGGCACCCTATGGCTACACCTTC	CASSPVDRAPYGYTF
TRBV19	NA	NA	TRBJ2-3	TGTGCCAGTAGTAGATTTGGGGGGGGGCCGGGCACAGATACGCAGTATTTT	CASSRFGGGPGTDTQYF
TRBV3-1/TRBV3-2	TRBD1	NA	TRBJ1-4	TGTGCCAGCAGCCAAGGACAGGGGGCTTGGGAAAAACTGTTTTTT	CASSQGQGAWEKLFF
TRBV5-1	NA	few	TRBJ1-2	TGCGCCAGCAGCCCGGCGGAGGGTAGAGGGGGCTACACCTTC	CASSPAEGRGGYTF